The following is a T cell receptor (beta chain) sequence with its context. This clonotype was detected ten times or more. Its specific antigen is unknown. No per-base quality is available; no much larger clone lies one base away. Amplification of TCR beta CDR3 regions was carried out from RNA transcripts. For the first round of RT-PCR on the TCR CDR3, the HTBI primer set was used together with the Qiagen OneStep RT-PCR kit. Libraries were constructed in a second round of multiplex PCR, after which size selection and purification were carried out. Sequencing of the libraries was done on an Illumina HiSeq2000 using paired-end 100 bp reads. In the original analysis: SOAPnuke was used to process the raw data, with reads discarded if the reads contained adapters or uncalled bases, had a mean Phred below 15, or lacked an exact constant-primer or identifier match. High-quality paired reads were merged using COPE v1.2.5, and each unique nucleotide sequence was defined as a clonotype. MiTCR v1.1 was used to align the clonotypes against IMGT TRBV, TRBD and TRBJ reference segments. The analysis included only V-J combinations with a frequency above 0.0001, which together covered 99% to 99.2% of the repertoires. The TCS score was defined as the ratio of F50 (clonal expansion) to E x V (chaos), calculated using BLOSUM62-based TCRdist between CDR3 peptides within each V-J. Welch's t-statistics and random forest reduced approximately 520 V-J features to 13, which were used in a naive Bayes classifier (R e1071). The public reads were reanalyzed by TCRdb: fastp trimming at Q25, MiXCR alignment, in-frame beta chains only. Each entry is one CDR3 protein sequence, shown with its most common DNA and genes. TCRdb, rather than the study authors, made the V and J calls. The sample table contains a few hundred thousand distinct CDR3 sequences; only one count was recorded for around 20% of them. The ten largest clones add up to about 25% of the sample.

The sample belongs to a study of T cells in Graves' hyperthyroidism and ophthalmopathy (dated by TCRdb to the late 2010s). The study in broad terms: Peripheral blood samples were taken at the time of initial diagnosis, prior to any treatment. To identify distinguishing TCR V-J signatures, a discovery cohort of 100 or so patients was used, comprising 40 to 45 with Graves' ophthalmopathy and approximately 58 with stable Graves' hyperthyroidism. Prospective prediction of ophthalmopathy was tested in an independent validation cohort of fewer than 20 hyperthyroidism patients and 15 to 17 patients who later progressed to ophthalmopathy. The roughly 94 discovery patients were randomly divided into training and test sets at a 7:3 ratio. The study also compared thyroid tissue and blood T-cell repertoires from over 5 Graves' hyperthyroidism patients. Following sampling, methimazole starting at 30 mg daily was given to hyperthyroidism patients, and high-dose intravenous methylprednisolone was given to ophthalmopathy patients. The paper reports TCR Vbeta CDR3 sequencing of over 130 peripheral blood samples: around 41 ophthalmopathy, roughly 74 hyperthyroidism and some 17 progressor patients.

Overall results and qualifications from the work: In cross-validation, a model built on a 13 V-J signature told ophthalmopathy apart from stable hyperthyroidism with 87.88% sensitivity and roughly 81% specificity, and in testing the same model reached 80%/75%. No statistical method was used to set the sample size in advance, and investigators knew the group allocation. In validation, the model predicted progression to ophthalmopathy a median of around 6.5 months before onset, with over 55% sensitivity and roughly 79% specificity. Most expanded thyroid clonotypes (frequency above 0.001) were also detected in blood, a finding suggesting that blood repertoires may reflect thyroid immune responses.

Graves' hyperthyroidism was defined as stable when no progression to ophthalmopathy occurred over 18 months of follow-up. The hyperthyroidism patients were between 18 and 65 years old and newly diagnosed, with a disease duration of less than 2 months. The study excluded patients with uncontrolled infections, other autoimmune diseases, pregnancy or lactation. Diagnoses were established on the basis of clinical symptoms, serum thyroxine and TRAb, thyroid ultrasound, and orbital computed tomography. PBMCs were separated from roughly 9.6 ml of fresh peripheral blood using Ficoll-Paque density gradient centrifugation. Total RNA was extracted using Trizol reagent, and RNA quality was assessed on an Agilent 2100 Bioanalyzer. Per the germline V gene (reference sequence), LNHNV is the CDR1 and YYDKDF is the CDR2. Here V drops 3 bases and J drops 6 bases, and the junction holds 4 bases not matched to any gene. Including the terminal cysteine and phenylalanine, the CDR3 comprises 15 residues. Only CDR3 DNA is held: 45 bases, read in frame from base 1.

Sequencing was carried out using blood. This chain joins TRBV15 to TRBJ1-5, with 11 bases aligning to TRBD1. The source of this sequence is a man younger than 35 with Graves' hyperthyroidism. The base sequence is TGTGCCACCAGCAGGGACAGGGGGCAGGGTCAGCCCCAGCATTTT. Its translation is CATSRDRGQGQPQHF.